The entry below describes one TCR beta chain. The data originate from a study of T cell changes during pregnancy in multiple sclerosis. This CDR3 is built from 17 residues. Germline V gene lookup returns CDR1 SEHNR and CDR2 FQNEAQ (reference sequence). V shed 1 base, J shed 0 bases, and the junction held 0 bases outside the gene matches. The data were produced by immunoSEQ multiplex PCR, yet TCRdb's version contains in-frame clones alone and is incomplete. This table has about 59,000 clones, 80% to 95% appearing once. The material sequenced was peripheral blood, taken in the third trimester of pregnancy. The rearrangement uses TRBV7-9 and TRBJ2-6; TRBD2 matches 10 bases. This receptor was taken from a female donor in good health, enrolled as a control in a pregnancy study. The CDR3 coding sequence is TGTGCCAGCAGCTTAGGGACTAGCGGCTCTGGGGCCAACGTCCTGACTTTC. Residues: CASSLGTSGSGANVLTF.